Listed here are 11 T cell receptor beta chains from one sample, sequenced in a study of cytomegalovirus exposure and HLA in healthy donors. The PCR contained 60 Vbeta and 13 Jbeta primers. Assay used: immunoSEQ multiplex PCR; TCRdb lists only in-frame clones, some missing. Of about 140,000 clones in the sample, roughly 80% were seen once. Sequences were obtained from PBMCs. Receptors were obtained from a man aged 30 to 39 in good health and CMV-seronegative.

V is TRBV19 and J is TRBJ2-5; D call uncertain. With 4 bases removed from V and 5 bases from J, the gap between germline ends came to 14 bases. CDR3 size: 14 residues. Germline values: CDR1 LNHDA, CDR2 SQIVND (reference sequence). CDR3 nucleotides: TGTGCCAGTAGTACCTCCGGGTCCGGGGAGACCCAGTACTTC. Protein product: CASSTSGSGETQYF.

The chain combines TRBV5-1 with TRBJ2-7; D remains unclear. CDR1 and CDR2 (germline): SGHRS, YFSETQ. V was shortened by 2 bases and J by 0 bases, with 6 bases between the two germline ends. The CDR3 totals 13 residues. The CDR3 spells CASSLTDSYEQYF. The CDR3 DNA is TGCGCCAGCAGCTTAACAGACTCCTACGAGCAGTACTTC. Complete variable domain (other parts from reference TRBV5-1 and TRBJ2-7): KAGVTQTPRYLIKTRGQQVTLSCSPISGHRSVSWYQQTPGQGLQFLFEYFSETQRNKGNFPGRFSGRQFSNSRSEMNVSTLELGDSALYLCASSLTDSYEQYFGPGTRLTVT.

This chain links TRBV6-4 with TRBJ1-1, with 9 positions matching TRBD1. The CDR3 is made up of 15 amino acids. Germline V gene sequence: CDR1 MRHNA, CDR2 SNTAGT. J gave up 4 bases and V 6 bases, and 9 bases lay outside the gene matches. In DNA form, the CDR3 reads TGTGCCAGCAGAGAGAGACAGGGGGAGGGCACTGAAGCTTTCTTT. Its protein product is CASRERQGEGTEAFF.

The chain couples TRBV5-1 to TRBJ2-7; the match to TRBD1 covers 8 bases. The CDR3 contains 15 residues. V dropped 0 bases and J dropped 3; count of bases not matched to a gene: 5. CDR1 SGHRS and CDR2 YFSETQ come from the germline V gene. CDR3 coding DNA: TGCGCCAGCAGCTTGGGACAGGGGAAATACTACGAGCAGTACTTC. Translated, it gives CASSLGQGKYYEQYF. Full variable domain (outside the CDR3, taken from reference TRBV5-1 and TRBJ2-7): KAGVTQTPRYLIKTRGQQVTLSCSPISGHRSVSWYQQTPGQGLQFLFEYFSETQRNKGNFPGRFSGRQFSNSRSEMNVSTLELGDSALYLCASSLGQGKYYEQYFGPGTRLTVT.

The V gene is TRBV10-2, the J gene TRBJ2-2; 10 nucleotides align to TRBD1. V lost 10 bases and J lost 6; bases outside the gene matches: 8. Germline V gives CDR1 WSHSY, CDR2 SAAADI. The CDR3 totals 14 residues. As DNA, the CDR3 is TGCGCCACAAAGGGACAGGGGAGGGCCGGGGAGCTGTTTTTT. It encodes CATKGQGRAGELFF.

The chain has TRBV6-1 and TRBJ2-3, with 11 bases that match TRBD2. Germline V gene lookup returns CDR1 MNHNS and CDR2 SASEGT. The CDR3 is 15 amino acids. Unmatched junction bases numbered 6, after V lost 8 bases and J lost 2 bases. The CDR3 DNA sequence: TGTGCCAGCTCTTCGGGACTAGCGGACACAGATACGCAGTATTTT. Its translation: CASSSGLADTDTQYF.

The chain recombines TRBV4-1 with TRBJ2-1; D might be TRBD2 (5 bases). Looked up from germline, CDR1 is MGHRA and CDR2 is YSYEKL. The CDR3 spans 14 residues. Trimming cost V 6 bases and J 0 bases, with 9 bases left between them. The CDR3 region is CASRDLSSYNEQFF. CDR3 bases: TGCGCCAGCAGGGACTTGAGCTCCTACAATGAGCAGTTCTTC.

The rearrangement joins TRBV6-1 to TRBJ2-7; D is unclear. Germline assignment: CDR1 MNHNS and CDR2 SASEGT. Trimming shortened V by 5 bases and J by 0 bases, and 14 bases separated the two germline ends. The CDR3 has 15 residues. CDR3 nucleotides: TGTGCCAGCAGTACCTCTAGAACCCTCTCCTACGAGCAGTACTTC. It yields the protein CASSTSRTLSYEQYF.

The V call is TRBV28, the J call TRBJ1-1; perhaps TRBD1 as D (6 bases). Looked up from germline, CDR1 is MDHEN and CDR2 is SYDVKM. The CDR3 spans 15 residues. The germline V and J ends were trimmed by 2 bases and 7 bases, with 17 bases remaining between them. CDR3 coding DNA: TGTGCCAGCAGTTTACCAACAGGGCTGGACGGTGAAGCTTTCTTT. It yields the protein CASSLPTGLDGEAFF.

The chain couples TRBV14 to TRBJ2-7; TRBD2 agrees at 7 bases. V was pared by 0 bases and J by 2 bases, with 7 bases of the junction left unmatched. Germline CDR1 reads SGHDN; CDR2 reads FVKESK. This CDR3 contains 16 residues. The CDR3 spells CASSQDLAGRPYEQYF. In DNA, the CDR3 is TGTGCCAGCAGCCAAGATCTCGCCGGGAGGCCCTACGAGCAGTACTTC.

This chain links TRBV2 with TRBJ2-1; 8 bases fit TRBD1. Germline values: CDR1 SNHLY, CDR2 FYNNEI. CDR3 length: 15 residues. The V and J ends lost 5 bases and 0 bases, in that order; junction bases with no gene match: 3. CDR3 in DNA: TGTGCCAGCAGTAACACAGGGGGCTCCTACAATGAGCAGTTCTTC. Translating it yields CASSNTGGSYNEQFF.